The rows below give T cell receptor beta chains drawn from one sample of a study of blood T cells in healthy people across ages. Each CDR3 protein gets one entry after TCRdb re-called the 5' RACE reads with MiXCR. The table has over a million distinct CDR3 sequences, around 27% seen once; the top ten hold less than 0.85%. The same sample was also used in a study of T cells of mothers and their children.

Sequencing used blood. Receptors originate from a girl aged 2-15 years in good health. Each CDR3 is given with its conserved first and last residue. The order of the fields is J gene, clone size, V gene, D gene, CDR3 protein, CDR3 DNA. D genes are given only for firm matches. Rows give clone size only sometimes, using once, few, many, or a class for an expanded clone.

J: TRBJ2-3; size: NA; V: TRBV6-6; D: TRBD1; CDR3: CASSYPGTVSTDTQYF; DNA: TGTGCCAGCAGTTACCCCGGGACAGTTAGCACAGATACGCAGTATTTT
J: TRBJ2-1; size: few; V: TRBV4-2; D: NA; CDR3: CASTHGVSGEQFF; DNA: TGTGCCAGCACCCACGGGGTTTCCGGTGAGCAGTTCTTC
J: TRBJ2-3; size: few; V: TRBV4-2; D: NA; CDR3: CASSQTGGASPGTDTQYF; DNA: TGTGCCAGCAGCCAAACGGGCGGTGCTTCCCCTGGCACAGATACGCAGTATTTT
J: TRBJ2-1; size: NA; V: TRBV29-1; D: TRBD1; CDR3: CSVGQGDHGGFF; DNA: TGCAGCGTCGGACAGGGGGATCACGGGGGGTTCTTC
J: TRBJ1-1; size: NA; V: TRBV5-6; D: TRBD1; CDR3: CASSLPTGDLRNTEAFF; DNA: TGTGCCAGCAGCTTGCCCACAGGGGACCTAAGGAACACTGAAGCTTTCTTT
J: TRBJ2-4; size: NA; V: TRBV6-1; D: NA; CDR3: CASSEGVRNIQYF; DNA: TGTGCCAGCAGTGAAGGGGTCCGAAACATTCAGTACTTC
J: TRBJ2-5; size: few; V: TRBV4-1; D: TRBD1; CDR3: CTSSQDMSGGSQETQYF; DNA: TGCACCAGCAGCCAAGATATGTCAGGGGGCTCCCAAGAGACCCAGTACTTC
J: TRBJ2-1; size: NA; V: TRBV29-1; D: TRBD2; CDR3: CSAKGGRADHEQFF; DNA: TGCAGCGCAAAGGGCGGGAGGGCGGATCATGAGCAGTTCTTC
J: TRBJ2-3; size: NA; V: TRBV20-1; D: NA; CDR3: CSARGTGKWTDTQYF; DNA: TGCAGTGCTAGGGGAACAGGGAAGTGGACAGATACGCAGTATTTT
J: TRBJ2-3; size: NA; V: TRBV29-1; D: TRBD2; CDR3: CSVVVGGGAEMFDTQYF; DNA: TGCAGCGTTGTCGTCGGCGGGGGGGCCGAGATGTTCGATACGCAGTATTTT
J: TRBJ2-5; size: NA; V: TRBV5-1; D: NA; CDR3: CASSLAQEMETQYF; DNA: TGCGCCAGCAGCTTGGCCCAGGAGATGGAGACCCAGTACTTC
J: TRBJ2-1; size: NA; V: TRBV5-1; D: NA; CDR3: CASSLGSGEVYNEQFF; DNA: TGCGCCAGCAGCTTGGGGTCGGGTGAGGTCTACAATGAGCAGTTCTTC
J: TRBJ2-7; size: NA; V: TRBV20-1; D: TRBD1; CDR3: CSARDLGTGAYEQYF; DNA: TGCAGTGCTAGAGATCTCGGGACAGGGGCCTACGAGCAGTACTTC
J: TRBJ2-1; size: few; V: TRBV4-2; D: NA; CDR3: CASSQGFGLAGINEQFF; DNA: TGTGCCAGCAGCCAAGGATTTGGGCTCGCGGGGATCAATGAGCAGTTCTTC
J: TRBJ1-2; size: NA; V: TRBV6-5; D: NA; CDR3: CASSYSSGSSYGYTF; DNA: TGTGCCAGCAGTTACTCTTCAGGGAGTTCCTATGGCTACACCTTC